This T cell receptor beta chain originates from a study of shared clonotypes between healthy human individuals. Terminally differentiated effector memory CD45RA+ cells were left out of the naive CD8 fraction, which was CD45RO-negative and positively selected for CCR7. Every contributor of samples was a Caucasian grown-up residing in Nashville, Tennessee. This clone was seen a few times. Its matching antigen is unknown. The CDR3 is 14 amino acids. Trimming cost V 4 bases and J 3 bases; bases outside gene matches: 4. The germline V gene encodes CDR1 MNHEY and CDR2 SMNVEV (reference sequence). Sequenced by immunoSEQ multiplex PCR; TCRdb stores in-frame clones only, minus some. The sample has 650,000 to 800,000 clones, 92% seen once. Whole-study results and caveats: What limited the represented genetic and exposure-history diversity was the small number of donors. Rarefaction curves obtained for sorted subsets showed sequencing incomplete despite large depth.

The clonotype comes from a man aged 30 to 45 in good health. Sequences were obtained from naive CD8+ T cells sorted from blood. V is TRBV27 and J is TRBJ1-2; TRBD1 aligns across 8 bases. The CDR3 sequence is CASSSTTGDYGYTF. CDR3 nucleotide sequence: TGTGCCAGCAGTTCGACGACAGGGGACTATGGCTACACCTTC.